In this sample, the clone carrying this TCR beta chain turned up many times. Its antigen is still unknown. This sample was included in a study of T-cell reconstitution after alpha-beta-depleted transplantation in children. TCRbeta library preparation incorporated unique molecular identifiers. TCRdb reprocessed the PCR reads with MiXCR, giving one entry per CDR3 protein. This table holds about 300,000 distinct CDR3 sequences, 10% found once. Study-level findings and limits: In patients about two months after transplant, alpha-beta T cells reportedly arose from several hundred expanded graft clones. Diversity of TCRbeta at day 60 was high in some patients, arising from surviving recipient T cells and thymic progenitors. Newly produced T cells mostly accounted for T-cell counts and diversity one year post-transplant.

Germline assignment: CDR1 KGHSH and CDR2 LQKENI. This CDR3 is 15 amino acids long. The V and J ends lost 8 bases and 0 bases, in that order; junction bases with no gene match: 6. The specimen was PBMCs, collected before TCRalphabeta/CD19-depleted stem cell transplant. This TCR derives from a boy in the first two years of life with acute myeloid leukemia, due to receive a stem cell transplant. V gene TRBV18 combines with J gene TRBJ1-1; 10 bases align to TRBD1. CDR3 sequence reads: CASRDRGSMNTEAFF. The CDR3 DNA reads as TGTGCCAGCCGGGACAGGGGATCCATGAACACTGAAGCTTTCTTT.